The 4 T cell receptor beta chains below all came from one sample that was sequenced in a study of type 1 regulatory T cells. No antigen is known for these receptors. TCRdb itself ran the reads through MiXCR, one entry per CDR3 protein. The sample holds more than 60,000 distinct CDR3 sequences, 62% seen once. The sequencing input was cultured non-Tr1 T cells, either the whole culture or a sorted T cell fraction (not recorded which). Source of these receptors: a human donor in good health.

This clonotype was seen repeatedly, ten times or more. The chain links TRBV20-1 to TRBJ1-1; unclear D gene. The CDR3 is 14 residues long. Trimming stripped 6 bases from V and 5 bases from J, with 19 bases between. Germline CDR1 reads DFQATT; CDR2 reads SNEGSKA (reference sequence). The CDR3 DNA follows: TGCAGTGCCTACGGAAAGCGATATGAGACTGAAGCTTTCTTT. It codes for CSAYGKRYETEAFF.

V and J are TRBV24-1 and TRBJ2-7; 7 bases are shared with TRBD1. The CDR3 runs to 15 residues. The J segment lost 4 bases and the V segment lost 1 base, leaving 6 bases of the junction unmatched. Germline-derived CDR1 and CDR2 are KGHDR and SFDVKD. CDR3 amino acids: CATSDLQQGRYEQYF. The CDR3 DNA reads TGTGCCACCAGTGATTTACAACAGGGGCGTTACGAGCAGTACTTC.

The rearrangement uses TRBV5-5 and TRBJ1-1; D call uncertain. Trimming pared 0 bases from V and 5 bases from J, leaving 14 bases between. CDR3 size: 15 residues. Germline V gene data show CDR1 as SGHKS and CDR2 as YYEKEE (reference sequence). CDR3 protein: CASSLGWGAGTEAFF. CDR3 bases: TGTGCCAGCAGCTTGGGATGGGGAGCGGGGACTGAAGCTTTCTTT.

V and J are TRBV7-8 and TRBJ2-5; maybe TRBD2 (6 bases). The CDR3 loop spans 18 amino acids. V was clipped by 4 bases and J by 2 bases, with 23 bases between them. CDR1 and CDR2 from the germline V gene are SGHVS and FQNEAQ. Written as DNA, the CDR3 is TGTGCCAGCAGCTACCCCTTCCGTCGGGGGAACAAGCAAGAGACCCAGTACTTC. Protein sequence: CASSYPFRRGNKQETQYF.